These 17 T cell receptor beta chains were all obtained from the same sample, sequenced in a study of blood T cell repertoires in COVID-19. Sequencing used immunoSEQ multiplex PCR; TCRdb keeps in-frame clones, though not all of them. The sample shows more than 300,000 clones, under 90% of them seen only once. The sample consisted of PBMCs or T cells enriched from blood (not recorded which). The source of these receptors is a woman in her 30s who had recovered from COVID-19.

V and J are TRBV6-4 and TRBJ2-2; tentative D call: TRBD2 (6 bases). This CDR3 has 15 residues. The V end lost 4 bases, the J end lost 1 base, and 10 bases lay between the germline ends. Germline assignment: CDR1 MRHNA and CDR2 SNTAGT. The DNA for the CDR3 is TGTGCCAGCAGTGGGAATAGCGGGAACACCGGGGAGCTGTTTTTT. Amino acids: CASSGNSGNTGELFF.

The genes are TRBV13 and TRBJ2-1; 11 bases align to TRBD2. Germline V gene data show CDR1 as PRHDT and CDR2 as FYEKMQ (reference sequence). CDR3 length: 16 residues. With V trimmed by 5 bases and J by 5 bases, 8 bases remained unmatched. In nucleotides, the CDR3 is TGTGCCAGCAGCCCCTCAGGACTAGCGGGTAACAATGAGCAGTTCTTC. Translated: CASSPSGLAGNNEQFF.

V is TRBV24-1 and J is TRBJ2-1; 10 positions match TRBD2. The V segment lost 3 bases and the J segment 10 bases; nucleotides outside the gene matches: 8. CDR1 is KGHDR, CDR2 SFDVKD, per germline. The CDR3 is 15 residues long. The CDR3 sequence: CATSDALAGYDEQFF. CDR3 DNA: TGTGCCACCAGTGATGCACTAGCGGGATATGACGAGCAGTTCTTC.

The chain employs TRBV4-1 and TRBJ1-2; 9 positions match TRBD1. CDR1 is MGHRA, CDR2 YSYEKL, per germline. There are 15 residues in the CDR3. V lost 3 bases and J lost 3; bases outside the gene matches: 5. The CDR3 DNA sequence: TGCGCCAGCAGCCAGGCGGACAGGGGTTACTATGGCTACACCTTC. It yields the protein CASSQADRGYYGYTF.

This clone was seen more than once but under ten times. The CDR3 here is CASSDWHREYAYGGYTF. CDR3 bases: TGTGCCAGTTCCGACTGGCACAGGGAATACGCCTATGGGGGCTACACCTTC. The V gene is TRBV19, the J gene TRBJ1-2; D may be TRBD1 (6 bases). V was pared by 8 bases and J by 8 bases, with 30 bases between. The length of the CDR3 is 17 residues. CDR1 and CDR2 from the germline V gene are LNHDA and SQIVND (reference sequence).

The genes are TRBV28 and TRBJ2-7; D is perhaps TRBD1 (5 bases). The CDR3 covers 15 residues. CDR1 and CDR2 (germline): MDHEN, SYDVKM. The germline V and J ends were trimmed by 10 bases and 2 bases, with 21 bases remaining between them. CDR3 nucleotides: TGTGCCACATCGCAGGGTACCTATCTACCCTACGAGCAGTACTTC. It translates to CATSQGTYLPYEQYF.

The V call is TRBV13, the J call TRBJ2-7; 7 nucleotides line up with TRBD2. CDR3 size: 14 residues. The trim removed 6 bases at V and 1 base at J, leaving 6 bases unmatched. Germline V CDR1 and CDR2: PRHDT, FYEKMQ (reference sequence). CDR3 bases: TGTGCCAGCAGTCAGCTAGCGGCATCCTACGAGCAGTACTTC. Protein: CASSQLAASYEQYF.

The chain combines TRBV19 with TRBJ1-1; 8 bases map to TRBD1. CDR1 is LNHDA, CDR2 SQIVND, per germline (reference sequence). The CDR3 covers 13 residues. Losses at the gene ends were 7 bases for V and 3 bases for J; bases not matched to a gene: 4. The CDR3 spells CASKQGADTEAFF. CDR3 coding DNA: TGTGCCAGTAAGCAGGGGGCTGACACTGAAGCTTTCTTT.

This clone was recorded only once. This chain's CDR3 is CASSQAVPIINYGYTF. The CDR3 DNA reads as TGCGCCAGCAGCCAAGCGGTACCTATTATTAACTATGGCTACACCTTC. The chain carries TRBV4-1 and TRBJ1-2; D unresolved. This CDR3 spans 16 amino acids. The ends were cut back, 1 base at V and 1 base at J, with 13 bases in the middle. In germline, CDR1 is MGHRA, CDR2 YSYEKL.

The V gene is TRBV28, the J gene TRBJ2-7; 8 nucleotides match TRBD1. Looked up from germline, CDR1 is MDHEN and CDR2 is SYDVKM. Trimming removed 7 bases from V and 4 bases from J; junction bases left unmatched: 9. The CDR3 length is 14 residues. CDR3 coding DNA: TGTGCCAGCAATCCGGGACAGGACCCTTACGAGCAGTACTTC. The encoded protein is CASNPGQDPYEQYF. The variable domain in full, completed from reference TRBV28 and TRBJ2-7, reads DVKVTQSSRYLVKRTGEKVFLECVQDMDHENMFWYRQDPGLGLRLIYFSYDVKMKEKGDIPEGYSVSREKKERFSLILESASTNQTSMYLCASNPGQDPYEQYFGPGTRLTVT.

The CDR3 nucleotides read TGTGCCAGCAGGGGGCTGATAAACACTGAAGCTTTCTTT. Translating it yields CASRGLINTEAFF. The chain combines TRBV28 with TRBJ1-1, with D maybe TRBD1 (5 bases). CDR3 size: 13 residues. V lost 6 bases and J 2 bases, leaving 10 bases between the germline ends. Germline lookup yields CDR1 MDHEN and CDR2 SYDVKM.

CDR3 loop: CASSVGTGDSPLHF. The CDR3 DNA is TGTGCCAGCTCAGTCGGGACAGGGGATTCACCCCTCCACTTT. The chain combines TRBV18 with TRBJ1-6; the match to TRBD1 covers 10 bases. Germline V gives CDR1 KGHSH, CDR2 LQKENI. The J segment lost 8 bases and the V segment lost 5 bases, leaving 3 bases of the junction unmatched. The CDR3 covers 14 residues.

This chain links TRBV19 with TRBJ1-4; weak D call: TRBD1 (6 bases). There are 13 residues in the CDR3. V lost 7 bases and J lost 4, with 10 bases in between. Germline assignment: CDR1 LNHDA and CDR2 SQIVND (reference sequence). The CDR3 nucleotides are TGTGCCAGTAAGCAGGGGTTTAATGAAAAACTGTTTTTT. As protein: CASKQGFNEKLFF.

The J gene is TRBJ2-7, the V gene TRBV4-1, with TRBD1 as a possible D gene (5 bases). The CDR3 sequence is 14 residues long. CDR1 and CDR2 (germline): MGHRA, YSYEKL. The germline V and J ends were trimmed by 2 bases and 3 bases, with 11 bases remaining between them. The CDR3 loop is CASSQPDRIYEQYF. CDR3 sequence (DNA): TGCGCCAGCAGCCAACCCGACAGAATCTACGAGCAGTACTTC.

This chain joins TRBV6-5 and TRBJ1-2; 8 bases are a match to TRBD1. CDR3 length: 14 amino acids. The germline CDR1 and CDR2 sequences are MNHEY and SVGAGI. Unmatched junction bases numbered 7, after V lost 2 bases and J lost 8 bases. CDR3 loop: CASSYGQGAQGYTF. CDR3 DNA sequence: TGTGCCAGCAGTTACGGGCAGGGGGCCCAAGGCTACACCTTC.

The chain is built from TRBV19 and TRBJ2-7; 11 positions match TRBD1. Germline V lookup: CDR1 LNHDA, CDR2 SQIVND (reference sequence). CDR3 size: 14 residues. V lost 5 bases, J lost 7 bases, and 7 bases stayed unmatched. The CDR3 coding sequence is TGTGCCAGTAGTTTCGGGACAGGGGGTGATGAGCAGTACTTC. This gives the protein CASSFGTGGDEQYF.

V is TRBV5-1 and J is TRBJ1-2; D perhaps matches TRBD1 (6 bases). The CDR3 sequence is 15 residues long. Germline V lookup: CDR1 SGHRS, CDR2 YFSETQ. Trimming stripped 0 bases from V and 2 bases from J, with 11 bases between. The CDR3 DNA follows: TGCGCCAGCAGCTTGGAGGGGGTGCTAAACTATGGCTACACCTTC. Its translation is CASSLEGVLNYGYTF.